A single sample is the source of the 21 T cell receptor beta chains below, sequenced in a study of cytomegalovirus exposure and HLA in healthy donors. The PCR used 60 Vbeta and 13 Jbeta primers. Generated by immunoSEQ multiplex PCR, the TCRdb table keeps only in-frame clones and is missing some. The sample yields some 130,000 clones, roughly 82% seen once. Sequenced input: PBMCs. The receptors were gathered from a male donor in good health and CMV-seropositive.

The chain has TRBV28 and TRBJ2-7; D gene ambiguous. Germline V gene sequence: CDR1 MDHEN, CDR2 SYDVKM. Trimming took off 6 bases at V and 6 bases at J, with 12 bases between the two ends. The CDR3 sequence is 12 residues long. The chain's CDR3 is CASSSIPGEQYF. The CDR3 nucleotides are TGTGCCAGCAGCTCGATCCCGGGCGAGCAGTACTTC.

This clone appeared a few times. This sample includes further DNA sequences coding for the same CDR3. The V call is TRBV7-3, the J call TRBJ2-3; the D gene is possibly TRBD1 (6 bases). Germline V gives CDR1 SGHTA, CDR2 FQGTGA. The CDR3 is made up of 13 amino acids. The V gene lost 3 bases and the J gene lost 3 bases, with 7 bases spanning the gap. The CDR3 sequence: CASSFRGTDTQYF. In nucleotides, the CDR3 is TGTGCCAGCAGCTTCAGGGGTACAGATACGCAGTATTTT.

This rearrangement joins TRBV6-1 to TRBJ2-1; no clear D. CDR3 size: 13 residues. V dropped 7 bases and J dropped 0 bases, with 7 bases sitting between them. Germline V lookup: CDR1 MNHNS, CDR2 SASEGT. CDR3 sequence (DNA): TGTGCCAGCATTAGAGCCTCCTACAATGAGCAGTTCTTC. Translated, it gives CASIRASYNEQFF.

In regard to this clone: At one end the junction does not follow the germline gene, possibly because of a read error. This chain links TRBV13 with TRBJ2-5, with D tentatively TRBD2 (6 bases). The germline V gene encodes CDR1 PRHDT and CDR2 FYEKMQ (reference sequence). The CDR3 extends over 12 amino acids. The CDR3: CASSFGGEAQYF. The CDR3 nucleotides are TGTGCCAGCAGCTTCGGGGGAGAGGCCCAGTACTTC.

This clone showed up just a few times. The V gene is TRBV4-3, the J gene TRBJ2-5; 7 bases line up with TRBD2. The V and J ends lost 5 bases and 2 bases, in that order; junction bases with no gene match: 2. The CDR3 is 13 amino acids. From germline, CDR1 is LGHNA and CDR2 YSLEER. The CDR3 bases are TGCGCCAGCAGCGGGGGACTACAAGAGACCCAGTACTTC. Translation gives CASSGGLQETQYF.

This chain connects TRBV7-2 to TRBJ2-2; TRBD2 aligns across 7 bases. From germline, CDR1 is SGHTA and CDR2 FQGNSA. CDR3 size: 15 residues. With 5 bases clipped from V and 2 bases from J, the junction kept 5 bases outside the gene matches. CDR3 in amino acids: CASSQSGTNTGELFF. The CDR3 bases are TGTGCCAGCAGCCAGAGCGGGACTAACACCGGGGAGCTGTTTTTT.

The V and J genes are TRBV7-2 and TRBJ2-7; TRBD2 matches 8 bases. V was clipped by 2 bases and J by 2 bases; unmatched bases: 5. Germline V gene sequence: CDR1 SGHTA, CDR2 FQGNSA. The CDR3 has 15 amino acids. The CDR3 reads CASSLRASGPYEQYF. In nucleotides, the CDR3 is TGTGCCAGCAGCTTAAGGGCTAGCGGGCCCTACGAGCAGTACTTC.

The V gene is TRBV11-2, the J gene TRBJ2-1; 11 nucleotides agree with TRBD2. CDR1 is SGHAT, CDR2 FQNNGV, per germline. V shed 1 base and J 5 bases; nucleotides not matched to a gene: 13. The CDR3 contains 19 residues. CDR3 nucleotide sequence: TGTGCCAGCAGCTTAGTACCCTTCATAGCGGGAGGGCCTAACAATGAGCAGTTCTTC. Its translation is CASSLVPFIAGGPNNEQFF.

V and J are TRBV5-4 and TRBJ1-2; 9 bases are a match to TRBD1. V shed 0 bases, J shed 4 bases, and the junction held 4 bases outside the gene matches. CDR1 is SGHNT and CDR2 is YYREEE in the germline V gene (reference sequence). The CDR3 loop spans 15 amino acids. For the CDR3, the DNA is TGTGCCAGCAGCTTGGAGGGACAGGGCTTCTATGGCTACACCTTC. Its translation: CASSLEGQGFYGYTF. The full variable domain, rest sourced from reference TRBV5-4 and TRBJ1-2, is ETGVTQSPTHLIKTRGQQVTLRCSSQSGHNTVSWYQQALGQGPQFIFQYYREEENGRGNFPPRFSGLQFPNYSSELNVNALELDDSALYLCASSLEGQGFYGYTFGSGTRLTVV.

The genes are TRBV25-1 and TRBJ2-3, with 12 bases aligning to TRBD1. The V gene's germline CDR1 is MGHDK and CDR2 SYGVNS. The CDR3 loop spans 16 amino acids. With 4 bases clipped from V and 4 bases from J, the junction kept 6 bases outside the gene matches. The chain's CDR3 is CASSGRDRGLADTQYF. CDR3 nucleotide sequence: TGTGCCAGCAGTGGTCGGGACAGGGGGCTTGCAGATACGCAGTATTTT.

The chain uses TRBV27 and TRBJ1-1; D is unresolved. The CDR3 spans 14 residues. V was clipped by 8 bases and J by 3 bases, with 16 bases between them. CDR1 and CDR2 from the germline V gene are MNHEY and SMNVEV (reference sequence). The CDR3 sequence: CASHSPGWDTEAFF. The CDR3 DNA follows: TGTGCCAGCCACTCCCCCGGGTGGGACACTGAAGCTTTCTTT.

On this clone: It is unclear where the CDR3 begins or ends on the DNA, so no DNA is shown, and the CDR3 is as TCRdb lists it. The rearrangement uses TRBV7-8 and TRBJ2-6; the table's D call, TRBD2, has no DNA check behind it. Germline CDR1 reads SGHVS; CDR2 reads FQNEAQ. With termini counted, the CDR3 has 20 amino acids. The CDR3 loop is CASSPHGSSGPLLRANVLTF.

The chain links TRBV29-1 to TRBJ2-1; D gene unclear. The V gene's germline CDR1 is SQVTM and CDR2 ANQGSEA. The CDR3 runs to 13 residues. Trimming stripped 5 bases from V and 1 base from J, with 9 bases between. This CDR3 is CSVLMTSYNEQFF. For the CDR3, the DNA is TGCAGCGTTCTGATGACTTCCTACAATGAGCAGTTCTTC.

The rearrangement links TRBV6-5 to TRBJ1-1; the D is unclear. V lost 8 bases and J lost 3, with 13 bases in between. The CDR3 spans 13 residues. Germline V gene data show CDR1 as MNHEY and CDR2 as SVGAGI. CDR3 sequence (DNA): TGTGCCAGCCAACGAAACGCGGACACTGAAGCTTTCTTT. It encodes CASQRNADTEAFF.

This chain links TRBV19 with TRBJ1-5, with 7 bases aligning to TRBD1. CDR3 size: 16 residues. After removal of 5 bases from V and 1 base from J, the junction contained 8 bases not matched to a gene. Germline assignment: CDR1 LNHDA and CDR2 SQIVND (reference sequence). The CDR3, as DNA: TGTGCCAGTAGTGCCGGAGGGGGCGTCAGCAATCAGCCCCAGCATTTT. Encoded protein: CASSAGGGVSNQPQHF.

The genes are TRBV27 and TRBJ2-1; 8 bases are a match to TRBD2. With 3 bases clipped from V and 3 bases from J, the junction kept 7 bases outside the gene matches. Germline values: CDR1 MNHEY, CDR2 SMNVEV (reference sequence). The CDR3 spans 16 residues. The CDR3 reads CASSFLGAGDYNEQFF. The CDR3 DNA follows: TGTGCCAGCAGTTTCCTTGGAGCGGGAGACTACAATGAGCAGTTCTTC.

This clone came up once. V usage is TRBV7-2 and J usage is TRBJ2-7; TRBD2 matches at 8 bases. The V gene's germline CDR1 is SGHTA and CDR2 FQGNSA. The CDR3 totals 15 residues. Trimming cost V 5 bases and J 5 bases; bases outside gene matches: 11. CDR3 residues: CASSLILAGSDEQYF. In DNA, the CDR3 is TGTGCCAGCAGCCTCATCTTAGCGGGATCAGACGAGCAGTACTTC.

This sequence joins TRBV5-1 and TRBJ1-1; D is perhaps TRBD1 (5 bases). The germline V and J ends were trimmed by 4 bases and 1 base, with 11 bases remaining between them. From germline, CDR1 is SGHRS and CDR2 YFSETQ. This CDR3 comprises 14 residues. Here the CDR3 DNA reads TGCGCCAGCAGCACCGGCACAGGGAACACTGAAGCTTTCTTT. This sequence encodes CASSTGTGNTEAFF.

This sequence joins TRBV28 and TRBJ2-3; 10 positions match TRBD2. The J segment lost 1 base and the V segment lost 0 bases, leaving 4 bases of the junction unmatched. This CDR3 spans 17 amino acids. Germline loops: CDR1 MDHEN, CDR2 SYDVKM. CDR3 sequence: CASSLWGTSGGTDTQYF. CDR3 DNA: TGTGCCAGCAGTTTATGGGGTACTAGCGGGGGCACAGATACGCAGTATTTT.

The DNA for the CDR3 is TGCAGCGTTGAATGGCAGCGCCGCTCCTACAATGAGCAGTTCTTC. Residues: CSVEWQRRSYNEQFF. The chain employs TRBV29-1 and TRBJ2-1; D remains ambiguous. Germline CDR1 is SQVTM and CDR2 is ANQGSEA. Trimming took 2 bases from V and 0 from J, leaving 11 bases between them. CDR3 length: 15 residues.

CDR3: CASSLESSGREQFF. Here the CDR3 DNA reads TGCGCCAGCAGCTTGGAGTCTAGCGGGAGAGAGCAGTTCTTC. The chain has TRBV5-1 and TRBJ2-1, with TRBD2 matching over 10 bases. V shed 0 bases and J 10 bases; nucleotides not matched to a gene: 4. Germline V gene data show CDR1 as SGHRS and CDR2 as YFSETQ. The CDR3 runs to 14 residues.